The 11 T cell receptor beta chains reported below all come from one sample, sequenced in a study of T cell responses to AZD1222 COVID-19 vaccine. Libraries were prepared by immunoSEQ multiplex PCR; TCRdb keeps only in-frame clonotypes and omits some of them. The sample has 95,000 to 150,000 clones, 90% seen once. This material consisted of peripheral blood, taken on day 0 of AZD1222 vaccination. The receptors were sampled from an adult in good health.

This clone was counted only a few times. V is TRBV5-1 and J is TRBJ1-6; D is unclear. Trimming left V 0 bases short and J 9 bases short, with 13 bases between. The CDR3 runs 15 residues. Germline V gene data show CDR1 as SGHRS and CDR2 as YFSETQ. The CDR3 DNA is TGCGCCAGCAGCTTGGACAGTCCCATGGTTTCACCCCTCCACTTT. This sequence encodes CASSLDSPMVSPLHF.

The chain recombines TRBV5-1 with TRBJ1-4; D ambiguous. Deletions cut 4 bases from V and 4 bases from J, with 14 bases between. This CDR3 comprises 15 residues. Germline V gene lookup returns CDR1 SGHRS and CDR2 YFSETQ. This chain's CDR3 is CASSPVLGNNEKLFF. CDR3 sequence (DNA): TGCGCCAGCAGCCCGGTACTTGGGAATAATGAAAAACTGTTTTTT. Combining the CDR3 with reference TRBV5-1 and TRBJ1-4 gives the whole variable domain KAGVTQTPRYLIKTRGQQVTLSCSPISGHRSVSWYQQTPGQGLQFLFEYFSETQRNKGNFPGRFSGRQFSNSRSEMNVSTLELGDSALYLCASSPVLGNNEKLFFGSGTQLSVL.

The chain employs TRBV5-1 and TRBJ2-7; D is uncertain. Germline V gene lookup returns CDR1 SGHRS and CDR2 YFSETQ. CDR3 length equals 14 residues. V was clipped by 0 bases and J by 0 bases, with 7 bases between them. CDR3 in DNA: TGCGCCAGCAGCTTGGCCCCAGGCTCCTACGAGCAGTACTTC. Translated: CASSLAPGSYEQYF.

As concerns this clone: Germline and junction disagree at one end, which may indicate a read error. This rearrangement joins TRBV15 to TRBJ2-1, with 9 bases matching TRBD2. CDR1 and CDR2 from the germline V gene are LNHNV and YYDKDF (reference sequence). This CDR3 comprises 16 residues. The CDR3 is CATSRVQAGGYNGQFF. DNA of the CDR3: TGTGCCACCAGCAGAGTCCAAGCGGGAGGTTACAATGGGCAGTTCTTC.

The chain carries TRBV28 and TRBJ1-2, with 7 bases identical to TRBD1. This CDR3 contains 13 residues. Per the germline V gene, CDR1 is MDHEN and CDR2 is SYDVKM. V dropped 8 bases and J dropped 4; count of bases not matched to a gene: 7. The CDR3 coding sequence is TGTGCCAGCCGACAGGGTCCGACCTATGGCTACACCTTC. Translation: CASRQGPTYGYTF.

This chain connects TRBV2 to TRBJ1-5, with 10 bases identical to TRBD1. CDR3 size: 13 residues. Per germline, CDR1 SNHLY and CDR2 FYNNEI. After removal of 6 bases from V and 6 bases from J, the junction contained 2 bases not matched to a gene. CDR3: CASRTGGTQPQHF. The DNA of the CDR3 is TGTGCCAGCAGGACAGGGGGCACTCAGCCCCAGCATTTT.

The chain combines TRBV5-1 with TRBJ2-3; D gene ambiguous. CDR3 size: 13 residues. CDR1 is SGHRS and CDR2 is YFSETQ in the germline V gene. Trimming cost V 6 bases and J 3 bases, with 11 bases left between them. CDR3: CASTTTGTDTQYF. CDR3 nucleotides: TGCGCCAGCACCACGACCGGGACAGATACGCAGTATTTT.

V gene TRBV2 combines with J gene TRBJ1-3; the D is unclear. Trimming stripped 10 bases from V and 0 bases from J, with 7 bases between. Per the germline V gene, CDR1 is SNHLY and CDR2 is FYNNEI. This CDR3 has 12 residues. The DNA of the CDR3 is TGTGCCATCCAAGGCTCTGGAAACACCATATATTTT. It translates to CAIQGSGNTIYF.

V usage is TRBV11-2 and J usage is TRBJ2-7, with TRBD1 identical over 12 bases. Trimming at V came to 5 bases and at J to 0 bases, leaving 5 bases not matched to a gene. The CDR3 spans 16 residues. Looked up from germline, CDR1 is SGHAT and CDR2 is FQNNGV. CDR3 residues: CASSVRGQGASYEQYF. CDR3 nucleotides: TGTGCCAGCAGCGTAAGGGGACAGGGGGCCTCCTACGAGCAGTACTTC.

J is TRBJ2-1 and V is TRBV15, with TRBD2 identical over 15 bases. Germline CDR1 reads LNHNV; CDR2 reads YYDKDF (reference sequence). The CDR3 is made up of 20 amino acids. After removal of 6 bases from V and 6 bases from J, the junction contained 18 bases not matched to a gene. The CDR3 protein is CATRPVPGLAGGRLGNEQFF. The CDR3 bases are TGTGCCACCAGACCTGTCCCGGGACTAGCGGGAGGACGGCTTGGCAATGAGCAGTTCTTC.

This sequence joins TRBV3-1 (or the pseudogene TRBV3-2) and TRBJ2-1; 13 bases match TRBD2. CDR1 LGHDT and CDR2 YNNKEL come from the germline V gene (reference sequence). The CDR3 is 16 residues long. Germline trimming cut 4 bases from V and 7 bases from J; bases unmatched to any gene: 7. The CDR3 loop is CASSPRTSGGRNEQFF. The DNA for the CDR3 is TGTGCCAGCAGCCCAAGGACTAGCGGGGGACGGAATGAGCAGTTCTTC.